This TCR beta chain comes out of a study of T cells expressing NK-cell markers. Turning to the study itself: According to the study, TCR beta repertoires originated from sorted CD3+CD56+NKG2C+, CD3+CD56+NKG2C- and CD3+CD56-NKG2C+ T cells. There were seven HCMV-seropositive donors and one seronegative donor among the eight sequenced.

TCRdb reprocessed the 5' RACE reads, with one entry per CDR3 protein and no DNA. The specimen's table records roughly 150,000 distinct CDR3 sequences. The length of the CDR3 is 14 residues. Germline CDR1 reads SGDLS; CDR2 reads YYNGEE. The TCR sequence derives from a woman aged 18-70 years in good health. The sequenced sample consisted of blood T cells: a sorted CD56 or NKG2C T cell subset, CD4+ or CD8+ T cells, or bulk PBMC T cells (not recorded which). The chain has TRBV9 and TRBJ2-7; TCRdb designates TRBD1, a call that cannot be tested without DNA. The CDR3 is CASSVRQGLGEQYF. The full variable domain, in which reference TRBV9 and TRBJ2-7 provide the parts outside the CDR3, is DSGVTQTPKHLITATGQRVTLRCSPRSGDLSVYWYQQSLDQGLQFLIQYYNGEERAKGNILERFSAQQFPDLHSELNLSSLELGDSALYFCASSVRQGLGEQYFGPGTRLTVT.